This TCR beta chain was sequenced in a study of blood T cell repertoires in COVID-19. In the study overall: The United States, Italy and Spain supplied acute and convalescent COVID-19 samples.

Only in-frame clones appear in the TCRdb table, and some are missing; sequencing was by immunoSEQ multiplex PCR. The table lists some 160,000 clones, roughly 84% of them singletons. V was pared by 4 bases and J by 5 bases, with 15 bases between. The germline V gene has CDR1 SGHRS and CDR2 YFSETQ. CDR3 length: 14 residues. The rearrangement links TRBV5-1 to TRBJ1-1; maybe TRBD1 (6 bases). The clonotype was recovered from a woman aged 50 to 60 who had recovered from COVID-19. The specimen sequenced was PBMCs or T cells enriched from blood (not recorded which). The CDR3 spells CASSQTTGWTEAFF. In nucleotides, the CDR3 is TGCGCCAGCAGCCAGACTACAGGGTGGACTGAAGCTTTCTTT.